This TCR beta chain is drawn from a study of chemoradiotherapy in HPV16-positive cancers. The CDR3 is 15 amino acids. V lost 5 bases and J lost 6; bases outside the gene matches: 9. Per the germline V gene, CDR1 is LNHDA and CDR2 is SQIVND (reference sequence). The assay was immunoSEQ multiplex PCR, and TCRdb's table has in-frame clones only and misses some. The sample has more than 9,000 clones, roughly 80% seen once; the top ten hold around 0.94%. V and J are TRBV19 and TRBJ2-1; 8 bases are a match to TRBD2. The sequence derives from a human donor with HPV-associated anogenital cancer. This sample was taken from a patient who underwent chemoradiotherapy. The chain's CDR3 is CASSYISGGTNEQFF. In nucleotides, the CDR3 is TGTGCCAGTAGTTACATTTCGGGAGGGACCAATGAGCAGTTCTTC.